This entry lists 9 T cell receptor beta chains sequenced from one sample in a study of shared clonotypes between healthy human individuals. The repertoire was sequenced with immunoSEQ multiplex PCR; TCRdb's copy has only in-frame clones and lacks some. The repertoire holds under 600,000 clones, with 60% to 80% as singletons. Sequencing was carried out using PBMCs. The origin of the receptors is a woman between 40 and 55 years old in good health. Some clones in this sample may be carry-over from other donors' samples.

V and J are TRBV19 and TRBJ2-7, with a tentative D call TRBD1 (6 bases). In germline, CDR1 is LNHDA, CDR2 SQIVND (reference sequence). This CDR3 contains 14 residues. The V gene lost 3 bases and the J gene lost 3 bases, with 12 bases spanning the gap. The CDR3 is CASSISGVFYEQYF. CDR3 nucleotide sequence: TGTGCCAGTAGTATCTCAGGGGTCTTCTACGAGCAGTACTTC.

This chain connects TRBV27 to TRBJ1-4, with 7 bases matching TRBD1. V was clipped by 11 bases and J by 5 bases; unmatched bases: 8. Germline-derived CDR1 and CDR2 are MNHEY and SMNVEV (reference sequence). This CDR3 has 13 residues. CDR3 in amino acids: CAQGGLGNEKLFF. The CDR3 bases are TGTGCCCAGGGGGGTTTAGGGAATGAAAAACTGTTTTTT.

This clone was counted only a few times. The genes are TRBV5-4 and TRBJ2-2; no reliable D call. Germline CDR1 is SGHNT and CDR2 is YYREEE (reference sequence). The V end lost 3 bases, the J end lost 8 bases, and 5 bases lay between the germline ends. The CDR3 has 11 amino acids. CDR3 sequence reads: CASSSMGELFF. In DNA, the CDR3 is TGTGCCAGCAGCTCGATGGGGGAGCTGTTTTTT.

The chain is built from TRBV4-2 and TRBJ2-1, with 8 nucleotides matching TRBD2. With 1 base clipped from V and 0 bases from J, the junction kept 14 bases outside the gene matches. The CDR3 contains 20 residues. Germline CDR1 LGHNA, CDR2 YNFKEQ. The CDR3 DNA is TGTGCCAGCAGCCAAGTAGGGACGGGAGGGCTTTCGAGCTCCTACAATGAGCAGTTCTTC. It specifies CASSQVGTGGLSSSYNEQFF.

The genes are TRBV5-1 and TRBJ1-1; possibly TRBD1 for D (6 bases). The CDR3 contains 14 residues. CDR1 is SGHRS, CDR2 YFSETQ, per germline. V dropped 0 bases and J dropped 1 base, with 7 bases sitting between them. The CDR3 coding sequence is TGCGCCAGCAGCTTGGCACAGGGGAACACTGAAGCTTTCTTT. Encoded protein: CASSLAQGNTEAFF. Based on the CDR3 plus reference TRBV5-1 and TRBJ1-1, the full variable domain is KAGVTQTPRYLIKTRGQQVTLSCSPISGHRSVSWYQQTPGQGLQFLFEYFSETQRNKGNFPGRFSGRQFSNSRSEMNVSTLELGDSALYLCASSLAQGNTEAFFGQGTRLTVV.

For this clone: This clone may be a read error of a much larger clone one base away. The chain uses TRBV7-9 and TRBJ2-7, with TRBD1 identical over 8 bases. There are 12 residues in the CDR3. Germline CDR1 is SEHNR and CDR2 is FQNEAQ (reference sequence). The V gene end was trimmed by 5 bases and the J gene end by 3 bases; junction bases not matched to a gene: 0. CDR3 DNA sequence: TGTGCCAGCAGCGGGACAGGCTACGAGCAGTACTTC. Encoded protein: CASSGTGYEQYF.

The chain carries TRBV6-6 and TRBJ2-7; D is uncertain. Trimming stripped 6 bases from V and 4 bases from J, with 7 bases between. The CDR3 contains 11 residues. Germline V lookup: CDR1 MNHNY, CDR2 SVGAGI (reference sequence). CDR3 in amino acids: CASSSPYEQYF. CDR3 sequence (DNA): TGTGCCAGCAGCTCTCCTTACGAGCAGTACTTC.

The chain couples TRBV7-2 to TRBJ1-4; D not resolved. The germline gives CDR1 SGHTA, CDR2 FQGNSA. The CDR3 contains 13 residues. Trimming left V 5 bases short and J 7 bases short, with 11 bases between. CDR3 in DNA: TGTGCCAGCAGCCCGGGTCCCTTTGAAAAACTGTTTTTT. This codes for CASSPGPFEKLFF.

V usage is TRBV29-1 and J usage is TRBJ2-2; D may be TRBD2 (5 bases). Germline-derived CDR1 and CDR2 are SQVTM and ANQGSEA. The CDR3 length is 14 residues. V was trimmed by 7 bases and J by 4 bases, leaving 16 bases between them. CDR3 loop: CSGAFGVGTGELFF. As DNA, the CDR3 is TGCAGCGGCGCCTTCGGGGTGGGCACCGGGGAGCTGTTTTTT.